This TCR beta chain was recovered during a study of read filtering for tumor transcriptome and immune sequencing. The library was built from approximately 400 ng RNA with molecular barcoded adaptors for alpha/delta and beta/gamma chains. TCRdb recomputed calls from the reads with MiXCR, one row per CDR3 protein. The table shows about 39,000 distinct CDR3 sequences, with roughly 13% occurring only once. A remark on this clonotype: A junction end diverges from the germline sequence, so it may reflect a read error.

From germline, CDR1 is DFQATT and CDR2 SNEGSKA (reference sequence). This CDR3 has 17 amino acids. The V gene is TRBV20-1, the J gene TRBJ2-7; D call uncertain. This receptor was obtained from a donor at least 40 years old with multiple myeloma. Sample: a population of CD138-negative cells sorted from bone marrow. The CDR3 coding sequence is TGCGGTGCTAGAGATTTCGGCGTGGAGAAGCCCAACTACGGGCAGTACTTC. Translated, it gives CGARDFGVEKPNYGQYF.